This entry concerns a single TCR beta chain. Its antigen is still unknown. The data were obtained in a study of cytomegalovirus exposure and HLA in healthy donors. Study overall: In a later analysis, it was reported that the roughly 130 validation repertoires had been produced on the same platform as the 690 or so repertoires belonging to the first cohort. Regarding the study as a whole: A subsequent analysis found that TCR clusters from the first cohort also tended to co-occur in the roughly 120 validation repertoires, with roughly 95% of cluster scores above 0. According to the study, some 160 TCR beta chains were cytomegalovirus-associated.

V dropped 0 bases and J dropped 5 bases, with 14 bases sitting between them. The germline V gene encodes CDR1 MNHNY and CDR2 SVGAGI (reference sequence). The CDR3 has 16 amino acids. Only in-frame clones appear in the TCRdb table, and some are missing; sequencing was by immunoSEQ multiplex PCR. The table has around 140,000 clones, 85% to 90% seen once. This TCR derives from a man between 18 and 35 years old in good health and CMV-seropositive. The J gene is TRBJ2-1, the V gene TRBV6-6, with D perhaps matching TRBD1 (5 bases). Sequenced: PBMCs. CDR3 sequence (DNA): TGTGCCAGCAGTTACTCGGCAGGGTGGTATCACAATGAGCAGTTCTTC. It yields the protein CASSYSAGWYHNEQFF.